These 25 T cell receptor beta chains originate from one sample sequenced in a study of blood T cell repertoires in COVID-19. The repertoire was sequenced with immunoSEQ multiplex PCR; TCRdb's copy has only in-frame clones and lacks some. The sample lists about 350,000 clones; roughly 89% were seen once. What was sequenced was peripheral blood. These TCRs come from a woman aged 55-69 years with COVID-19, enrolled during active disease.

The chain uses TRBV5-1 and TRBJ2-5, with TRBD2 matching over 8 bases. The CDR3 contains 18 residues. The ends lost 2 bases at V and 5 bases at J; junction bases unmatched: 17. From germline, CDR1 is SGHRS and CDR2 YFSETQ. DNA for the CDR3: TGCGCCAGCAGCTTTCAGCGGGGGAAGGTCGCTTCAAGGGAGACCCAGTACTTC. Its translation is CASSFQRGKVASRETQYF.

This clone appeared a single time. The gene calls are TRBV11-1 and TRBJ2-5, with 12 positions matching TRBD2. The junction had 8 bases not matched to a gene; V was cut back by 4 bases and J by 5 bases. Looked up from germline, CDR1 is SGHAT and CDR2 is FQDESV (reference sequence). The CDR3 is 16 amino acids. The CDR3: CASSSSSGGGMETQYF. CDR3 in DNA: TGTGCCAGCAGCTCCTCTAGCGGGGGGGGGATGGAGACCCAGTACTTC.

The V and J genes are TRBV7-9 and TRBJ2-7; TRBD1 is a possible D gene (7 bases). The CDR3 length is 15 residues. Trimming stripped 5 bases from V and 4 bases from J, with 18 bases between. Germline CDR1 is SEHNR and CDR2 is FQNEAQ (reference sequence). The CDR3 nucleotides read TGTGCCAGCAGCCCAGGGGGGCTAAATCTTTACGAGCAGTACTTC. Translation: CASSPGGLNLYEQYF.

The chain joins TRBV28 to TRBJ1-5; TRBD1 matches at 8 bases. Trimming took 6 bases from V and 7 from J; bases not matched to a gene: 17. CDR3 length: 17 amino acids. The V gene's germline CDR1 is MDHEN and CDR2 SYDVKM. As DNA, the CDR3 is TGTGCCAGCAGCCAGCCCCTAGTGGGACAGGCCCGACAGCCCCAGCATTTT. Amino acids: CASSQPLVGQARQPQHF. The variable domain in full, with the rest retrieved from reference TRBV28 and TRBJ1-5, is DVKVTQSSRYLVKRTGEKVFLECVQDMDHENMFWYRQDPGLGLRLIYFSYDVKMKEKGDIPEGYSVSREKKERFSLILESASTNQTSMYLCASSQPLVGQARQPQHFGDGTRLSIL.

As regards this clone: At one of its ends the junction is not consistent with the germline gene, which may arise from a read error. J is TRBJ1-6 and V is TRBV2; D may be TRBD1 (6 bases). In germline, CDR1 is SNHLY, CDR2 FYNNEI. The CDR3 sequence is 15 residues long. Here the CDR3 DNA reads TGTGCCAGCAGCGAAGACAGGATGTATAATTCACCCCTCCACTTT. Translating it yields CASSEDRMYNSPLHF. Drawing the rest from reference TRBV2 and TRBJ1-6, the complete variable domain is EPEVTQTPSHQVTQMGQEVILRCVPISNHLYFYWYRQILGQKVEFLVSFYNNEISEKSEIFDDQFSVERPDGSNFTLKIRSTKLEDSAMYFCASSEDRMYNSPLHFGNGTRLTVT.

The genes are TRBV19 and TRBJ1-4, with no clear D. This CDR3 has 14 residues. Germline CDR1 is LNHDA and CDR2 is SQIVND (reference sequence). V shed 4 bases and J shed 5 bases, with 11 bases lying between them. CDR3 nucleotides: TGTGCCAGTAGTAGCGGGGTCTGGAATGAAAAACTGTTTTTT. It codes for CASSSGVWNEKLFF.

The CDR3 protein is CASSLIGTGSGNTIYF. In DNA form, the CDR3 reads TGTGCCAGCAGCTTAATTGGGACAGGGTCTGGAAACACCATATATTTT. V usage is TRBV7-2 and J usage is TRBJ1-3, with 9 bases identical to TRBD1. Germline CDR1 SGHTA, CDR2 FQGNSA. The ends lost 2 bases at V and 1 base at J; junction bases unmatched: 3. CDR3 size: 16 residues.

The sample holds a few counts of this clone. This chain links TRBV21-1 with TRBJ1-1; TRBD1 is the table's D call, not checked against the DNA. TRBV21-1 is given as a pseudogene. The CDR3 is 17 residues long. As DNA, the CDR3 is TGTGCCAGCAGCAAAGCGCTTTCTAGGGGGCTGAACACTGAAGCTTTCTTT. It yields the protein CASSKALSRGLNTEAFF.

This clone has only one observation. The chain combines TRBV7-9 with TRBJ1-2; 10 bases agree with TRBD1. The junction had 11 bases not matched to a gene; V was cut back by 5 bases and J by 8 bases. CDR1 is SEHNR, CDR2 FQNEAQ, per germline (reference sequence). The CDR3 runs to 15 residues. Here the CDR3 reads CASSPGQGTVDGYTF. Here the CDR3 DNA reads TGTGCCAGCAGCCCGGGACAGGGGACGGTGGACGGCTACACCTTC.

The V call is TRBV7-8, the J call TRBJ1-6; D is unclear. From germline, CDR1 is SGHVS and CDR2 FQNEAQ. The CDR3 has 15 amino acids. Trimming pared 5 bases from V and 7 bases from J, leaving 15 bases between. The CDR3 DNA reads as TGTGCCAGCAGCCGAGGAGGTAGTGGGAATTCACCCCTCCACTTT. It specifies CASSRGGSGNSPLHF.

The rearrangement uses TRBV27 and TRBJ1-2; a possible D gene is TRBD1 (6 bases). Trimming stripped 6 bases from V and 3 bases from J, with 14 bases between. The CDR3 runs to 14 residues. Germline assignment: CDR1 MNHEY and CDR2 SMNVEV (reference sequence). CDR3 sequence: CASSARGAYYGYTF. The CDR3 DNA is TGTGCCAGCAGCGCCCGGGGGGCCTACTATGGCTACACCTTC.

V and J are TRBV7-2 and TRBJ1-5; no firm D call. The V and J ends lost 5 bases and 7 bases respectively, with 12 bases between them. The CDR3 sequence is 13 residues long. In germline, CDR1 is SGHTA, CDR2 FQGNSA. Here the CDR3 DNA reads TGTGCCAGCAGCCCAGAACAGATCCAGCCCCAGCATTTT. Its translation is CASSPEQIQPQHF.

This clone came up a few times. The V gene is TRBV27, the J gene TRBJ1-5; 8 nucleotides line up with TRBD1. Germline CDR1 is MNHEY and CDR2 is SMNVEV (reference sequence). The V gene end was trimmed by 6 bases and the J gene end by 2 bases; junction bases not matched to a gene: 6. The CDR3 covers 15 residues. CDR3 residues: CASRGGTGGNQPQHF. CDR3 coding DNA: TGTGCCAGCAGAGGCGGGACAGGAGGCAATCAGCCCCAGCATTTT.

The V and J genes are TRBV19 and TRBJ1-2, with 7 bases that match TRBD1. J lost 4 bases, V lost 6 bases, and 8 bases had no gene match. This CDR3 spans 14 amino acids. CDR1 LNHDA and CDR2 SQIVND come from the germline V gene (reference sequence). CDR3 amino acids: CASRGTDLFYGYTF. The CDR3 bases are TGTGCCAGTAGAGGGACAGATCTCTTCTATGGCTACACCTTC.

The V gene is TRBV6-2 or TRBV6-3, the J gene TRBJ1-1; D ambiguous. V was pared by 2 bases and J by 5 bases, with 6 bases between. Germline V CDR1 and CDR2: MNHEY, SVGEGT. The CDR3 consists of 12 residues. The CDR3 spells CASSYVGTEAFF. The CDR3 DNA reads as TGTGCCAGCAGTTACGTCGGTACTGAAGCTTTCTTT.

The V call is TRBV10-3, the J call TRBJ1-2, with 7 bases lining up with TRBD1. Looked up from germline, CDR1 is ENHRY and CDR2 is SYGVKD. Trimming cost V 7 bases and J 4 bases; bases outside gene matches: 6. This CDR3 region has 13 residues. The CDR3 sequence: CAINPGQIYGYTF. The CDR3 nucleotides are TGTGCCATCAACCCGGGACAGATCTATGGCTACACCTTC.

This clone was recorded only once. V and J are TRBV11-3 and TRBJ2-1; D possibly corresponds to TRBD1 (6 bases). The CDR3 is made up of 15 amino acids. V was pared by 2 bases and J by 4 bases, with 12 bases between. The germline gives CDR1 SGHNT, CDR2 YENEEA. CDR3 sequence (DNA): TGTGCCAGCAGCTTAAATGGACAGTCGTACAATGAGCAGTTCTTC. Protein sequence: CASSLNGQSYNEQFF. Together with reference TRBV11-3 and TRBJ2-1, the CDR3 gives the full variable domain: EAGVVQSPRYKIIEKKQPVAFWCNPISGHNTLYWYLQNLGQGPELLIRYENEEAVDDSQLPKDRFSAERLKGVDSTLKIQPAELGDSAVYLCASSLNGQSYNEQFFGPGTRLTVL.

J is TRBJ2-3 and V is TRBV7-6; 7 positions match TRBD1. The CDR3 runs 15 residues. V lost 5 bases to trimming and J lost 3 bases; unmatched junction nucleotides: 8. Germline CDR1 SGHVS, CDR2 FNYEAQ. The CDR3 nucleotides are TGTGCCAGCAGCCCCGACAGGGTAAATACAGATACGCAGTATTTT. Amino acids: CASSPDRVNTDTQYF.

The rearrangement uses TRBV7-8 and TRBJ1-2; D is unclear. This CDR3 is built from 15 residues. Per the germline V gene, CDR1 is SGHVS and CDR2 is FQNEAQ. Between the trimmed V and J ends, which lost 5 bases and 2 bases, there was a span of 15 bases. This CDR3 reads CASSQPTGLNYGYTF. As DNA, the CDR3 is TGTGCCAGCAGCCAGCCCACCGGTTTAAACTATGGCTACACCTTC.

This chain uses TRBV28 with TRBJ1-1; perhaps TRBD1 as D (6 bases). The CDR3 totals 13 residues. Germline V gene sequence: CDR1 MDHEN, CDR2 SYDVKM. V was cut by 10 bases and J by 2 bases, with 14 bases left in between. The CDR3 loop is CATSGRGNTEAFF. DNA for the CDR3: TGTGCCACTAGCGGCAGGGGAAACACTGAAGCTTTCTTT. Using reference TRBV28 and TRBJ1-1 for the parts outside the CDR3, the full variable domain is DVKVTQSSRYLVKRTGEKVFLECVQDMDHENMFWYRQDPGLGLRLIYFSYDVKMKEKGDIPEGYSVSREKKERFSLILESASTNQTSMYLCATSGRGNTEAFFGQGTRLTVV.

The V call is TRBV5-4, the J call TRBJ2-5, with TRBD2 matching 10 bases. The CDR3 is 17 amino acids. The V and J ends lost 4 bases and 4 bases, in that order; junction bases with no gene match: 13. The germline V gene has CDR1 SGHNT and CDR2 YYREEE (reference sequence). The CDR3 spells CASSGVRSGGAGETQYF. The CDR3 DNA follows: TGTGCCAGCAGCGGCGTTCGGAGCGGGGGGGCCGGAGAGACCCAGTACTTC. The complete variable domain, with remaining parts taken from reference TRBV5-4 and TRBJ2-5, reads ETGVTQSPTHLIKTRGQQVTLRCSSQSGHNTVSWYQQALGQGPQFIFQYYREEENGRGNFPPRFSGLQFPNYSSELNVNALELDDSALYLCASSGVRSGGAGETQYFGPGTRLLVL.

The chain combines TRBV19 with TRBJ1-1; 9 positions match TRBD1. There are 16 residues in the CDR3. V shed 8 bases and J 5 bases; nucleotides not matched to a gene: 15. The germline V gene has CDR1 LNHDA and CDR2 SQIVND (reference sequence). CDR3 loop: CASGKGRGQGGTEAFF. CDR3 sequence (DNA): TGTGCCAGTGGTAAAGGGCGGGGACAGGGAGGGACTGAAGCTTTCTTT.

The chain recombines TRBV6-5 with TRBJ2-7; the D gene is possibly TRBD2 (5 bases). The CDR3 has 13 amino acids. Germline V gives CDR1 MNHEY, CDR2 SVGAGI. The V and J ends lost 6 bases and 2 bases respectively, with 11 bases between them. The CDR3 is CASRAPGTYEQYF. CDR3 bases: TGTGCCAGCAGAGCCCCGGGAACCTACGAGCAGTACTTC.

The CDR3 DNA is TGTGCCTGGAGTGTGGCAGGGAAAGCTTTCTTT. Translating it yields CAWSVAGKAFF. The chain has TRBV30 and TRBJ1-1; possible D gene TRBD1, 5 bases. CDR3 length equals 11 residues. Germline CDR1 and CDR2: GTSNPN and SVGIG (reference sequence). Trimming removed 0 bases from V and 9 bases from J, with 8 bases in between.

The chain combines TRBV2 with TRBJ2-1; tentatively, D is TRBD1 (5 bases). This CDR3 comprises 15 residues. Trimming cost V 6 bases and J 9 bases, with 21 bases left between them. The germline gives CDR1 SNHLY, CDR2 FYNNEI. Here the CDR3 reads CASSLGAGWGGEQFF. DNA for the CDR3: TGTGCCAGCAGCCTAGGGGCAGGTTGGGGCGGTGAGCAGTTCTTC.